The rows below give T cell receptor beta chains drawn from one sample of a study of blood T cell repertoires in COVID-19. The method was immunoSEQ multiplex PCR; TCRdb's version includes in-frame clones alone and lacks a portion of them. The table records a few hundred thousand clones, 85% of them present only once. The sample was peripheral blood. These receptors originate from a human donor in a cohort sampled during active COVID-19. CDR3s include the opening cysteine and the closing phenylalanine or tryptophan. A D gene is named only where the DNA matches it firmly. Part of the rows lack a size; the others show once, few, many or a class for expanded clones.

cdr3_nt cdr3_aa d_call j_call v_call clone_size
TGCGCCAGCAGCTCGGGACAGCTCAACCAAGAGACCCAGTACTTC CASSSGQLNQETQYF TRBD1 TRBJ2-5 TRBV5-1 -
TGTGCCAGCAGCCCCCTGATGGCAGGCCGCACAGATACGCAGTATTTT CASSPLMAGRTDTQYF - TRBJ2-3 TRBV11-1 -
TGTGCCAGTAATCTGGGACAGGGGGGTTTGCGGGAGCTGTTTTTT CASNLGQGGLRELFF TRBD1 TRBJ2-2 TRBV19 many
TGCGCCAGCAGCTTGGGGAAGCTAGATAATGAAAAACTGTTTTTT CASSLGKLDNEKLFF - TRBJ1-4 TRBV5-1 -
TGTGCCACCAGTGATCCACAACTGACAGGGGGAGGCGGCTACACCTTC CATSDPQLTGGGGYTF TRBD1 TRBJ1-2 TRBV24-1 -
TGTGCCAGCAGGGACAGATACTCCTACGAGCAGTACTTC CASRDRYSYEQYF - TRBJ2-7 TRBV2 once
TGTGCCAGTAGTACAGGGGGCTATGGCTACACCTTC CASSTGGYGYTF TRBD1 TRBJ1-2 TRBV19 -
TGTGCCATCAGTGAGGGACACACCAACCCGGGCTACGAGCAGTACTTC CAISEGHTNPGYEQYF - TRBJ2-7 TRBV10-3 -
TGTGCCAGCAGCCAAAGGAGCGGGGGGTTCAACGAGCAGTACTTC CASSQRSGGFNEQYF TRBD2 TRBJ2-7 TRBV3-1/TRBV3-2 -
TGTGCCAGCAGGATCGCTGGGGACAGGGTAGACGAGACCTTC CASRIAGDRVDETF TRBD1 TRBJ1-2 TRBV6-5 -
TGTGCCAGCAGCCCTCAGGGGGGCCCCTACGAGCAGTACTTC CASSPQGGPYEQYF - TRBJ2-7 TRBV7-2 few
TGTGCCAGCAGCCGAGTATCTGAAGCTTTCTTT CASSRVSEAFF - TRBJ1-1 TRBV5-6 few
TGTGCCAGCAGCCCCTGGGCCCCGGAAGCGGGGACCTCCTACGAGCAGTACTTC CASSPWAPEAGTSYEQYF TRBD2 TRBJ2-7 TRBV5-4 -
TGCAGCGTTGGGGAGGGGGGGTTTGGTTACGAGCAGTACTTC CSVGEGGFGYEQYF - TRBJ2-7 TRBV29-1 once
TGTGCCAGCAGTTTGGAGACTGAAGCTTTCTTT CASSLETEAFF - TRBJ1-1 TRBV12-3/TRBV12-4 -
TGTGCCAGTACCCCCACTGGTCTTGGCTATGGCTACACCTTC CASTPTGLGYGYTF - TRBJ1-2 TRBV19 -
TGCAGCGTTAGGGGTCCTAATCAGCCCCAGCATTTT CSVRGPNQPQHF - TRBJ1-5 TRBV29-1 -
TGTGCCAGCAGGCCTTACAATCAGCCCCAGCATTTT CASRPYNQPQHF - TRBJ1-5 TRBV6-2/TRBV6-3 -